The TCR beta chain described here comes from a study of blood T cell repertoires in COVID-19 (dated by TCRdb to 2018 to 2020). A note on the overall study: The collaborator samples originated in the United States, Italy and Spain and spanned the acute and convalescent phases of COVID-19. The samples were drawn from the first 160 participants of the ongoing ImmuneRACE study and from some 1,300 subjects provided by 6 global collaborators. HLA class I and class II types, where available, came from metadata supplied by the sample provider rather than from assay-based typing. A freely available public database, intended as a resource for researchers studying the immune response to SARS-CoV-2, is where the repertoires were released. Subjects who had been exposed to COVID-19, were actively infected with it, or had recovered from it provided the deeply sampled blood TCRbeta repertoires that made up the dataset. The prospective study material was composed of cDNA or gDNA derived from T cells, B-cell-depleted T cells, or PBMCs. A de-identified subject ID, COVID-19 status, age in years and sex were almost always included in the sample metadata.

Including cysteine and phenylalanine, the CDR3 has 13 amino acids. Solely the CDR3 DNA is kept, with 39 bases framed from the first base. The junction shows trimming of 1 base on V and 9 bases on J, plus 12 bases between the germline ends. The germline V gene (reference sequence) yields MNHEY for CDR1 and SMNVEV for CDR2. TCRbeta CDR3 regions were amplified from genomic DNA using the immunoSEQ Assay, a bias-controlled multiplex PCR. Concerning the study's data processing: The number of nucleated cells in each sample was estimated from the amplification of reference gene primers within the assay. To quantify the absolute abundance of each unique TCRbeta CDR3 rearrangement, sequence reads were collapsed and filtered. For each sample, productive Simpson clonality was calculated as the square root of Simpson's diversity index across productive rearrangements. What TCRdb holds here is the immuneACCESS table cut down to in-frame rearrangements. Part of the clones is not present; checked against another copy, under half of the missing clones reflect an unresolved V gene, and the others are unexplained. That table supplies the V and J calls and clone size; D and trimming were determined from the DNA. This sample gives around 30,000 clones in total; about nine tenths of them show up just once. Around 2% of the sample rests with the top ten.

Whole blood was collected in K2EDTA tubes by collaborating institutions according to the institutions' own protocols. For TCRbeta analysis, collaborators shipped samples as frozen whole blood, isolated PBMCs, or DNA extracted from either of those sample types. Comments on this clone: Its antigen target is currently unknown. The input lacks base qualities; no much larger clone sits a single base away.

Beyond this particular receptor, the publication reports: The quantity of clinical and demographic metadata differed by source and by participant and was supplied without curation.

The sample taken for sequencing was peripheral blood. The origin of this receptor is a man in his forties or fifties with active or convalescent COVID-19. The rearranged chain carries TRBV27 and TRBJ1-1, with an unclear D gene assignment. The CDR3 has the sequence CASSLYPVAQAFF. The bases read TGTGCCAGCAGTTTATATCCGGTCGCGCAAGCTTTCTTT.